The 25 T cell receptor beta chains below were found in one sample sequenced in a study of technical replicates of blood from several donors (dated by TCRdb to about 2017). Library preparation employed the immunoSEQ multiplex PCR assay. Imported from immuneACCESS, the table was reduced by TCRdb to in-frame sequences with V and J called. These copies leave out some clones; in studies compared against another copy, an unresolved V gene accounts for under half, and the cause of the remainder is not known. The sample profile shows 85,000 to 100,000 clones; almost 96% of them were found once. Less than 0.25% of the sample is taken by the ten largest. Sequencing used T cells isolated from PBMCs. The receptor set was obtained from a human donor in good health.

The chain employs TRBV2 and TRBJ2-7, with D possibly matching TRBD1 (6 bases). Per the germline V gene, CDR1 is SNHLY and CDR2 is FYNNEI. This CDR3 region has 14 residues. Trimming shortened V by 1 base and J by 5 bases, and 12 bases separated the two germline ends. CDR3 sequence reads: CASSEVGGSNEQYF. The CDR3 coding sequence is TGTGCCAGCAGTGAAGTAGGGGGTTCGAACGAGCAGTACTTC.

This chain links TRBV6-5 with TRBJ1-5; D unclear. The V end lost 6 bases, the J end lost 6 bases, and 18 bases lay between the germline ends. The CDR3 loop spans 15 amino acids. Germline lookup yields CDR1 MNHEY and CDR2 SVGAGI. Here the CDR3 DNA reads TGTGCCAGCAGAGTTGGCCCCTCGGCGGCTCAGCCCCAGCATTTT. Translating gives CASRVGPSAAQPQHF.

The chain combines TRBV7-9 with TRBJ2-3; TRBD2 aligns across 8 bases. V trimming: 7 bases; J trimming: 2 bases; junction bases outside the gene matches: 2. The CDR3 contains 13 residues. The germline V gene encodes CDR1 SEHNR and CDR2 FQNEAQ (reference sequence). As DNA, the CDR3 is TGTGCCAGCATGCGGGGGGCCACAGATACGCAGTATTTT. Protein sequence: CASMRGATDTQYF.

The chain carries TRBV10-3 and TRBJ1-3; 7 nucleotides align to TRBD1. Germline CDR1 ENHRY, CDR2 SYGVKD. V was pared by 5 bases and J by 4 bases, with 11 bases of the junction left unmatched. The CDR3 has 16 residues. The CDR3 coding sequence is TGTGCCATCAGTATGGGACAGACACAAAAGGGAAACACCATATATTTT. It encodes CAISMGQTQKGNTIYF.

The CDR3 DNA follows: TGTGCCATCAGTGGTAGGGGGGGGGCACGGACCGGGGAGCTGTTTTTT. This encodes CAISGRGGARTGELFF. This chain links TRBV10-3 with TRBJ2-2, with D possibly being TRBD2 (7 bases). In germline, CDR1 is ENHRY, CDR2 SYGVKD. Trimming left V 4 bases short and J 5 bases short, with 17 bases between. The CDR3 loop spans 16 amino acids.

This clone was picked up a small number of times. The chain combines TRBV7-2 with TRBJ2-2; D gene ambiguous. The CDR3 is 15 residues long. Trimming left V 1 base short and J 5 bases short, with 11 bases between. Germline V CDR1 and CDR2: SGHTA, FQGNSA. CDR3 amino acids: CASSLVGVVTGELFF. As DNA, the CDR3 is TGTGCCAGCAGCTTAGTCGGTGTGGTAACCGGGGAGCTGTTTTTT.

The chain joins TRBV4-1 to TRBJ1-5; D remains ambiguous. This CDR3 is 17 amino acids long. Germline V gene sequence: CDR1 MGHRA, CDR2 YSYEKL. Trimming pared 1 base from V and 1 base from J, leaving 14 bases between. CDR3: CASSQGRILGSNQPQHF. CDR3 sequence (DNA): TGCGCCAGCAGCCAAGGGCGGATCCTCGGGAGCAATCAGCCCCAGCATTTT.

The rearrangement uses TRBV10-3 and TRBJ2-1; unclear D gene. Trimming removed 3 bases from V and 3 bases from J, with 6 bases in between. Germline V gene lookup returns CDR1 ENHRY and CDR2 SYGVKD. The CDR3 spans 13 residues. The CDR3 sequence is CAISDPDYNEQFF. DNA of the CDR3: TGTGCCATCAGTGATCCAGACTACAATGAGCAGTTCTTC.

The chain employs TRBV7-9 and TRBJ2-7; 11 bases match TRBD1. CDR1 and CDR2 from the germline V gene are SEHNR and FQNEAQ (reference sequence). The CDR3 contains 14 residues. V lost 3 bases to trimming and J lost 5 bases; unmatched junction nucleotides: 3. CDR3 DNA sequence: TGTGCCAGCAGCTTGGACAGGGGGCCCCACGAGCAGTACTTC. Residues: CASSLDRGPHEQYF.

V gene TRBV27 combines with J gene TRBJ1-2; 7 bases are shared with TRBD1. The V gene's germline CDR1 is MNHEY and CDR2 SMNVEV (reference sequence). V trimming: 6 bases; J trimming: 8 bases; junction bases outside the gene matches: 12. The CDR3 has 14 amino acids. Written as DNA, the CDR3 is TGTGCCAGCAGCCCTGCATTGACAGGGAACGGCTACACCTTC. It encodes CASSPALTGNGYTF.

V gene TRBV27 combines with J gene TRBJ2-7, with D maybe TRBD1 (5 bases). Germline lookup yields CDR1 MNHEY and CDR2 SMNVEV (reference sequence). The V gene lost 3 bases and the J gene lost 3 bases, with 12 bases spanning the gap. The CDR3 is made up of 14 amino acids. The CDR3 coding sequence is TGTGCCAGCAGTTTCACAGGTTTGGGCTACGAGCAGTACTTC. Its translation is CASSFTGLGYEQYF.

The rearrangement links TRBV5-1 to TRBJ1-1; weak D call: TRBD1 (6 bases). Trimming shortened V by 4 bases and J by 4 bases, and 14 bases separated the two germline ends. The germline gives CDR1 SGHRS, CDR2 YFSETQ. The length of the CDR3 is 14 residues. Here the CDR3 reads CASSVQGIGTEAFF. Written as DNA, the CDR3 is TGCGCCAGCAGCGTACAGGGAATCGGCACTGAAGCTTTCTTT.

The rearrangement uses TRBV11-3 and TRBJ2-1, with a tentative D call TRBD2 (5 bases). The CDR3 spans 14 residues. V shed 3 bases and J shed 6 bases, with 12 bases lying between them. The germline V gene encodes CDR1 SGHNT and CDR2 YENEEA. The CDR3 sequence is CASSLGVSLNEQFF. In DNA form, the CDR3 reads TGTGCCAGCAGCTTGGGAGTTAGCCTCAATGAGCAGTTCTTC.

The chain is built from TRBV6-6 and TRBJ2-3; maybe TRBD2 (5 bases). This CDR3 is built from 16 residues. Germline V gene data show CDR1 as MNHNY and CDR2 as SVGAGI (reference sequence). The V end was cut by 3 bases, the J end by 2 bases, with 15 bases between. The CDR3 is CASSYRVAKNTDTQYF. CDR3 DNA: TGTGCCAGCAGTTATCGGGTAGCGAAAAACACAGATACGCAGTATTTT.

V gene TRBV7-3 combines with J gene TRBJ2-3; D ambiguous. The germline V and J ends were trimmed by 4 bases and 2 bases, with 7 bases remaining between them. The CDR3 is 13 amino acids. Germline V gene sequence: CDR1 SGHTA, CDR2 FQGTGA. For the CDR3, the DNA is TGTGCCAGCAGCTCCAGTTTCACAGATACGCAGTATTTT. This translates into CASSSSFTDTQYF.

The genes are TRBV5-1 and TRBJ2-1; 9 nucleotides align to TRBD1. The V gene end was trimmed by 2 bases and the J gene end by 7 bases; junction bases not matched to a gene: 4. This CDR3 contains 14 residues. CDR1 is SGHRS and CDR2 is YFSETQ in the germline V gene. The CDR3 loop is CASSLGTGRNEQFF. The CDR3, as DNA: TGCGCCAGCAGCTTAGGGACAGGGAGAAATGAGCAGTTCTTC.

The V gene is TRBV6-5, the J gene TRBJ1-1, with TRBD1 identical over 7 bases. V shed 4 bases, J shed 8 bases, and the junction held 1 base outside the gene matches. This CDR3 has 11 residues. In germline, CDR1 is MNHEY, CDR2 SVGAGI. The CDR3 nucleotides are TGTGCCAGCAGTTCACAGGGGGAAGCTTTCTTT. Translating gives CASSSQGEAFF.

CDR3 loop: CASTRGSYEQYF. As DNA, the CDR3 is TGTGCCAGCACCCGGGGCTCCTACGAGCAGTACTTC. The J gene is TRBJ2-7, the V gene TRBV6-1; TRBD2 might be the D (5 bases). V gave up 7 bases and J gave up 0 bases, with 7 bases separating them. Germline V gives CDR1 MNHNS, CDR2 SASEGT. This CDR3 has 12 amino acids.

This CDR3 reads CSAQGWYGYTF. The CDR3 nucleotides are TGCAGTGCACAGGGGTGGTATGGCTACACCTTC. This rearrangement joins TRBV20-1 to TRBJ1-2, with 7 bases matching TRBD1. Germline lookup yields CDR1 DFQATT and CDR2 SNEGSKA (reference sequence). The CDR3 spans 11 residues. Trimming removed 6 bases from V and 5 bases from J; junction bases left unmatched: 3.

V is TRBV20-1 and J is TRBJ2-7; D call uncertain. This CDR3 spans 11 amino acids. Trimming pared 1 base from V and 6 bases from J, leaving 7 bases between. CDR1 and CDR2 from the germline V gene are DFQATT and SNEGSKA (reference sequence). CDR3 sequence (DNA): TGCAGTGCTAGAGCTTCGTTCGAGCAGTACTTC. Protein: CSARASFEQYF.

This chain connects TRBV2 to TRBJ1-1; no reliable D call. The V end was cut by 6 bases, the J end by 2 bases, with 13 bases between. Germline V gene sequence: CDR1 SNHLY, CDR2 FYNNEI. The CDR3 consists of 14 residues. The CDR3: CASRVLDTNTEAFF. The CDR3 bases are TGTGCCAGCAGGGTCCTTGACACAAACACTGAAGCTTTCTTT. Drawing the rest from reference TRBV2 and TRBJ1-1, the complete variable domain is EPEVTQTPSHQVTQMGQEVILRCVPISNHLYFYWYRQILGQKVEFLVSFYNNEISEKSEIFDDQFSVERPDGSNFTLKIRSTKLEDSAMYFCASRVLDTNTEAFFGQGTRLTVV.

V and J are TRBV14 and TRBJ2-2; 9 nucleotides line up with TRBD1. This CDR3 comprises 15 residues. Germline CDR1 SGHDN, CDR2 FVKESK. V gave up 4 bases and J gave up 4 bases; unmatched junction bases: 4. CDR3 in DNA: TGTGCCAGCAGCCTAGGGACAGGGCCCACCGGGGAGCTGTTTTTT. This gives the protein CASSLGTGPTGELFF.

The rearrangement uses TRBV5-4 and TRBJ2-2; no reliable D call. V lost 2 bases and J 0 bases, leaving 5 bases between the germline ends. This CDR3 has 14 amino acids. From germline, CDR1 is SGHNT and CDR2 YYREEE (reference sequence). The CDR3 DNA sequence: TGTGCCAGCAGCTTATCAACGAACACCGGGGAGCTGTTTTTT. It codes for CASSLSTNTGELFF. Looking up the rest from reference TRBV5-4 and TRBJ2-2 gives the full variable domain: ETGVTQSPTHLIKTRGQQVTLRCSSQSGHNTVSWYQQALGQGPQFIFQYYREEENGRGNFPPRFSGLQFPNYSSELNVNALELDDSALYLCASSLSTNTGELFFGEGSRLTVL.

The CDR3 loop reads CATMEAPEAFF. As DNA, the CDR3 is TGTGCCACTATGGAGGCACCCGAAGCTTTCTTT. The chain has TRBV2 and TRBJ1-1; D remains ambiguous. CDR1 and CDR2 from the germline V gene are SNHLY and FYNNEI. The CDR3 has 11 amino acids. V gave up 10 bases and J gave up 8 bases, with 14 bases separating them.

The chain joins TRBV5-1 to TRBJ2-1, with 8 bases matching TRBD1. The germline V gene encodes CDR1 SGHRS and CDR2 YFSETQ. With V trimmed by 0 bases and J by 6 bases, 17 bases remained unmatched. The CDR3 loop spans 19 amino acids. CDR3 nucleotides: TGCGCCAGCAGCTTGGTTTTACAGGGGGGAGTAAGGGAAAGCAATGAGCAGTTCTTC. Residues: CASSLVLQGGVRESNEQFF.